The 19 T cell receptor beta chains given below trace back to one sample, sequenced in a study of cytomegalovirus exposure and HLA in healthy donors (dated by TCRdb to the late 2010s). Library preparation used the immunoSEQ multiplex PCR assay. TCRdb mirrors the immuneACCESS table, restricted to in-frame sequences. Some clones are absent from its copies; in checked studies, under half trace to an unresolved V gene, and the reason for the others is unknown. This sample is represented by approximately 270,000 clones; around 90% of them were singletons. Under 0.4% of the sample is held by the ten biggest clonotypes. The source material was PBMCs. These receptors came from a woman aged 18-29 years in good health and CMV-seronegative.

Here the CDR3 DNA reads TGCGCCAGCAGCCGCCTACAGGGGGCGGGCTATGGCTACACCTTC. Amino acid sequence: CASSRLQGAGYGYTF. The J gene is TRBJ1-2, the V gene TRBV5-1; 9 bases line up with TRBD1. This CDR3 is 15 amino acids long. The ends lost 4 bases at V and 4 bases at J; junction bases unmatched: 8. Per germline, CDR1 SGHRS and CDR2 YFSETQ.

V and J are TRBV2 and TRBJ1-6; 7 bases fit TRBD1. From germline, CDR1 is SNHLY and CDR2 FYNNEI. There are 20 residues in the CDR3. V shed 5 bases, J shed 0 bases, and the junction held 16 bases outside the gene matches. Here the CDR3 reads CASSFSRDRAVSSYNSPLHF. CDR3 coding DNA: TGTGCCAGCAGTTTTTCCCGGGACAGAGCCGTCAGCTCCTATAATTCACCCCTCCACTTT.

This clone was seen just once. This rearrangement joins TRBV27 to TRBJ2-6, with D unclear. Trimming cost V 8 bases and J 5 bases, with 7 bases left between them. The CDR3 sequence is 12 residues long. Germline-derived CDR1 and CDR2 are MNHEY and SMNVEV (reference sequence). This CDR3 reads CASGQRANVLTF. The DNA for the CDR3 is TGTGCCAGCGGCCAACGGGCCAACGTCCTGACTTTC.

This clone appeared a single time. The chain has TRBV15 and TRBJ1-3; TRBD1 aligns across 7 bases. V was pared by 2 bases and J by 0 bases, with 10 bases of the junction left unmatched. The CDR3 has 18 amino acids. Looked up from germline, CDR1 is LNHNV and CDR2 is YYDKDF (reference sequence). The CDR3 reads CATSRSGTATFSGNTIYF. The CDR3 coding sequence is TGTGCCACCAGCAGATCCGGGACAGCAACCTTCTCTGGAAACACCATATATTTT. Supplemented by reference TRBV15 and TRBJ1-3, the full variable domain reads DAMVIQNPRYQVTQFGKPVTLSCSQTLNHNVMYWYQQKSSQAPKLLFHYYDKDFNNEADTPDNFQSRRPNTSFCFLDIRSPGLGDTAMYLCATSRSGTATFSGNTIYFGEGSWLTVV.

CDR3 DNA: TGTGCCAGCTCACTTTCGGTCGGTAGCAATCAGCCCCAGCATTTT. This encodes CASSLSVGSNQPQHF. This chain links TRBV18 with TRBJ1-5, with D unclear. The ends were cut back, 4 bases at V and 0 bases at J, with 10 bases in the middle. Germline CDR1 and CDR2: KGHSH and LQKENI. This CDR3 contains 15 residues.

The sample holds a few counts of this clone. V and J are TRBV28 and TRBJ1-5, with D uncertain. Trimming cost V 5 bases and J 7 bases, with 3 bases left between them. The V gene's germline CDR1 is MDHEN and CDR2 SYDVKM. CDR3 size: 10 residues. In nucleotides, the CDR3 is TGTGCCAGCAGTCTCCAGCCCCAGCATTTT. Protein: CASSLQPQHF.

The V and J genes are TRBV28 and TRBJ1-2, with TRBD1 identical over 9 bases. V dropped 5 bases and J dropped 4; count of bases not matched to a gene: 8. CDR1 and CDR2 from the germline V gene are MDHEN and SYDVKM. This CDR3 region has 15 residues. The CDR3: CASSTDRGYGYGYTF. The CDR3 DNA is TGTGCCAGCAGTACGGACAGGGGATACGGCTATGGCTACACCTTC.

This clone was seen only a few times. The J gene is TRBJ1-6, the V gene TRBV2; D unclear. This CDR3 region has 10 residues. Germline CDR1 is SNHLY and CDR2 is FYNNEI. Trimming stripped 9 bases from V and 14 bases from J, with 11 bases between. DNA for the CDR3: TGTGCCAGATGCGTGCTTTCCCTCCACTTT. It codes for CARCVLSLHF.

CDR3 sequence reads: CASSRAGANYGYTF. The CDR3 bases are TGTGCCAGCAGTCGCGCCGGAGCTAACTATGGCTACACCTTC. V is TRBV28 and J is TRBJ1-2; unclear D gene. Germline V lookup: CDR1 MDHEN, CDR2 SYDVKM. CDR3 length: 14 residues. With 5 bases removed from V and 0 bases from J, the gap between germline ends came to 10 bases.

The chain recombines TRBV5-5 with TRBJ2-5; the D gene is possibly TRBD2 (6 bases). The CDR3 has 16 residues. From germline, CDR1 is SGHKS and CDR2 YYEKEE (reference sequence). V shed 4 bases and J shed 1 base, with 17 bases lying between them. In DNA form, the CDR3 reads TGTGCCAGCAGCCCAGGTTCGGGGGTTGGCCAAGAGACCCAGTACTTC. Its translation is CASSPGSGVGQETQYF. Full variable domain (remainder filled in from reference TRBV5-5 and TRBJ2-5): DAGVTQSPTHLIKTRGQQVTLRCSPISGHKSVSWYQQVLGQGPQFIFQYYEKEERGRGNFPDRFSARQFPNYSSELNVNALLLGDSALYLCASSPGSGVGQETQYFGPGTRLLVL.

This chain's CDR3 is CASSVEERGYEQYF. The CDR3 DNA sequence: TGTGCCAGCAGCGTAGAAGAGCGGGGGTACGAGCAGTACTTC. The J gene is TRBJ2-7, the V gene TRBV9; 8 bases map to TRBD2. Trimming removed 0 bases from V and 4 bases from J; junction bases left unmatched: 3. The CDR3 is made up of 14 amino acids. The germline gives CDR1 SGDLS, CDR2 YYNGEE. Full variable domain (outside the CDR3, taken from reference TRBV9 and TRBJ2-7): DSGVTQTPKHLITATGQRVTLRCSPRSGDLSVYWYQQSLDQGLQFLIQYYNGEERAKGNILERFSAQQFPDLHSELNLSSLELGDSALYFCASSVEERGYEQYFGPGTRLTVT.

The chain recombines TRBV5-6 with TRBJ1-5, with 7 positions matching TRBD1. Germline loops: CDR1 SGHDT, CDR2 YYEEEE. The V segment lost 4 bases and the J segment 0 bases; nucleotides outside the gene matches: 1. The CDR3 is made up of 14 amino acids. CDR3 protein: CASSRTGSNQPQHF. The CDR3 nucleotides are TGTGCCAGCAGCAGGACAGGTAGCAATCAGCCCCAGCATTTT.

The chain couples TRBV6-1 to TRBJ1-2; 7 bases match TRBD1. J lost 5 bases, V lost 4 bases, and 7 bases had no gene match. The CDR3 spans 14 residues. Germline CDR1 reads MNHNS; CDR2 reads SASEGT. CDR3 loop: CASSGTGEGYGYTF. In nucleotides, the CDR3 is TGTGCCAGCAGTGGAACAGGGGAAGGGTATGGCTACACCTTC.

The genes are TRBV2 and TRBJ2-7, with 9 bases fitting TRBD1. This CDR3 comprises 13 residues. Germline V gives CDR1 SNHLY, CDR2 FYNNEI. The trim removed 8 bases at V and 4 bases at J, leaving 6 bases unmatched. The CDR3 here is CASRQGDGYEQYF. CDR3 sequence (DNA): TGTGCCAGCCGACAGGGGGACGGGTACGAGCAGTACTTC.

The chain employs TRBV4-1 and TRBJ2-1; tentative D call: TRBD1 (5 bases). V gave up 4 bases and J gave up 10 bases, with 14 bases separating them. Germline V lookup: CDR1 MGHRA, CDR2 YSYEKL. The CDR3 has 13 residues. CDR3 sequence (DNA): TGCGCCAGCAGCCCGTTAGAGAGGACAGAGCAGTTCTTC. Amino acids: CASSPLERTEQFF.

The V and J genes are TRBV30 and TRBJ1-2, with 9 bases identical to TRBD1. This CDR3 spans 14 amino acids. Germline CDR1 GTSNPN, CDR2 SVGIG (reference sequence). Losses at the gene ends were 4 bases for V and 5 bases for J; bases not matched to a gene: 8. CDR3 DNA: TGTGCCTGGAACTATGAGGGACAGGGATATGGCTACACCTTC. This encodes CAWNYEGQGYGYTF. Full variable domain (rest looked up from reference TRBV30 and TRBJ1-2): SQTIHQWPATLVQPVGSPLSLECTVEGTSNPNLYWYRQAAGRGLQLLFYSVGIGQISSEVPQNLSASRPQDRQFILSSKKLLLSDSGFYLCAWNYEGQGYGYTFGSGTRLTVV.

V and J are TRBV6-5 and TRBJ1-1, with D possibly TRBD1 on 5 matching bases. This CDR3 comprises 13 residues. V was pared by 6 bases and J by 4 bases, with 12 bases between. Per the germline V gene, CDR1 is MNHEY and CDR2 is SVGAGI. The CDR3 nucleotides are TGTGCCAGCAGGGGGATGGGGGGCACTGAAGCTTTCTTT. This encodes CASRGMGGTEAFF.

The chain employs TRBV5-4 and TRBJ1-1; D is perhaps TRBD1 (5 bases). Trimming removed 4 bases at V and 4 bases at J, with 17 bases between. CDR3 length: 15 amino acids. The germline V gene encodes CDR1 SGHNT and CDR2 YYREEE (reference sequence). CDR3 DNA sequence: TGTGCCAGCAGCGCGGGACCGGGAGGAGGCACTGAAGCTTTCTTT. Translation gives CASSAGPGGGTEAFF.

The genes are TRBV5-1 and TRBJ1-1, with D possibly TRBD1 on 6 matching bases. The CDR3 covers 15 residues. Germline loops: CDR1 SGHRS, CDR2 YFSETQ. The V end was cut by 2 bases, the J end by 2 bases, with 13 bases between. The CDR3 region has the DNA TGCGCCAGCAGCTTCGGACAGCCGATAAACACTGAAGCTTTCTTT. This translates into CASSFGQPINTEAFF.